This TCR beta chain was found in a study of cytomegalovirus exposure and HLA in healthy donors. Study findings and constraints: After further analysis at a later stage, 15,000 to 20,000 TCR beta sequences were associated with HLA alleles at 0.05 false discovery rate. TCR beta V- and J-gene trimming was later associated with a missense DCLRE1C variant.

A multiplex PCR was run with 60 Vbeta primers and 13 Jbeta primers. TCRdb's copy holds only in-frame clones and misses some; the assay was immunoSEQ multiplex PCR. The repertoire consists of around 130,000 clones, with roughly 80% occurring once and the leading ten covering about 11%. A single count supports this clone. Antigen unknown. V was clipped by 1 base and J by 2 bases, with 15 bases between them. The germline V gene encodes CDR1 LGHNA and CDR2 YSLEER. This CDR3 is 16 amino acids long. The sample was PBMCs. This clonotype originated in a male donor in good health and CMV-seropositive. The genes are TRBV4-3 and TRBJ2-7; D is unresolved. The CDR3 spells CASSQGRNPVAYEQYF. Written as DNA, the CDR3 is TGCGCCAGCAGCCAAGGCAGGAACCCAGTAGCCTACGAGCAGTACTTC.